This T cell receptor (beta chain) derives from a study of shared T cell receptors in the human thymus. Measured with immunoSEQ multiplex PCR; TCRdb has only the in-frame clones, and not every one. The sample lists some 400,000 clones; 95% were seen once. Germline V gives CDR1 LGHNT, CDR2 FRNRAP. V was cut by 7 bases and J by 1 base, with 10 bases left in between. The CDR3 is 13 residues long. The specimen sequenced was thymocytes. V is TRBV12-5 and J is TRBJ2-5; D is unclear. The receptor's source is a human donor. The CDR3 is CASAKDVQETQYF. Here the CDR3 DNA reads TGTGCTAGTGCCAAGGACGTCCAAGAGACCCAGTACTTC.